The 10 T cell receptor beta chains presented below share a single source sample, sequenced in a study of blood T cell repertoires in COVID-19. Produced via immunoSEQ multiplex PCR; TCRdb's table is partial and in-frame only. Of about 350,000 clones in the sample, approximately 88% are singletons; the top ten hold around 10%. Sequencing input: peripheral blood. Source of these receptors: a man between 25 and 39 years old with COVID-19, enrolled during active disease.

The J gene is TRBJ2-5, the V gene TRBV19; 8 bases are shared with TRBD2. V was clipped by 7 bases and J by 4 bases; unmatched bases: 14. The CDR3 sequence is 16 residues long. CDR1 and CDR2 from the germline V gene are LNHDA and SQIVND (reference sequence). As DNA, the CDR3 is TGTGCCAGTAAGGGGTTGTTACGGGAGGGCCGAGAGACCCAGTACTTC. The encoded protein is CASKGLLREGRETQYF.

J is TRBJ2-1 and V is TRBV7-3, with 12 positions matching TRBD2. Germline loops: CDR1 SGHTA, CDR2 FQGTGA. This CDR3 spans 16 amino acids. V shed 2 bases, J shed 4 bases, and the junction held 3 bases outside the gene matches. The CDR3: CASSLSGLAGYNEQFF. CDR3 coding DNA: TGTGCCAGCAGCTTATCGGGACTAGCGGGTTACAATGAGCAGTTCTTC.

The chain combines TRBV7-2 with TRBJ1-2, with 8 bases identical to TRBD1. There are 14 residues in the CDR3. Germline lookup yields CDR1 SGHTA and CDR2 FQGNSA. The trim removed 3 bases at V and 2 bases at J, leaving 2 bases unmatched. As DNA, the CDR3 is TGTGCCAGCAGCTTGACAGGGGTGAACTATGGCTACACCTTC. It codes for CASSLTGVNYGYTF.

The chain links TRBV25-1 to TRBJ2-3, with TRBD1 identical over 7 bases. The CDR3 is 15 amino acids. Germline CDR1 reads MGHDK; CDR2 reads SYGVNS. Unmatched junction bases numbered 9, after V lost 1 base and J lost 8 bases. DNA of the CDR3: TGTGCCAGCAGTGAATCGACAGGGTTACGCGTTACGCAGTATTTT. Its protein is CASSESTGLRVTQYF.

The V and J genes are TRBV4-3 and TRBJ2-7, with 8 nucleotides matching TRBD2. The CDR3 loop spans 17 amino acids. Looked up from germline, CDR1 is LGHNA and CDR2 is YSLEER. After removal of 4 bases from V and 5 bases from J, the junction contained 16 bases not matched to a gene. This CDR3 reads CASSPGGADGEGHEQYF. CDR3 nucleotides: TGCGCCAGCAGCCCCGGGGGGGCGGACGGGGAGGGCCACGAGCAGTACTTC.

This rearrangement joins TRBV29-1 to TRBJ1-1; a weak D match, TRBD1 (6 bases). The germline V gene has CDR1 SQVTM and CDR2 ANQGSEA. This CDR3 region has 13 residues. The germline V and J ends were trimmed by 6 bases and 5 bases, with 16 bases remaining between them. The CDR3 is CSVHGQFATEAFF. CDR3 in DNA: TGCAGCGTCCACGGACAGTTTGCGACTGAAGCTTTCTTT.

A single count supports this clone. The genes are TRBV5-5 and TRBJ2-1; no firm D call. The V gene's germline CDR1 is SGHKS and CDR2 YYEKEE (reference sequence). The V end was cut by 0 bases, the J end by 9 bases, with 7 bases between. The CDR3 spans 12 residues. DNA for the CDR3: TGTGCCAGCAGCTTGGGGTCAGGTGAGCAGTTCTTC. This translates into CASSLGSGEQFF.

J is TRBJ2-5 and V is TRBV7-3; 10 positions match TRBD2. Trimming removed 5 bases from V and 4 bases from J; junction bases left unmatched: 7. CDR3 length equals 15 residues. Germline CDR1 SGHTA, CDR2 FQGTGA. The CDR3 sequence: CASSTSGGASETQYF. Here the CDR3 DNA reads TGTGCCAGCAGCACCAGCGGGGGGGCCTCAGAGACCCAGTACTTC.

The chain uses TRBV18 and TRBJ2-7; D gene uncertain. There are 11 residues in the CDR3. Between the trimmed V and J ends, which lost 6 bases and 5 bases, there was a span of 8 bases. The germline V gene has CDR1 KGHSH and CDR2 LQKENI. The CDR3 bases are TGTGCCAGCTCCCCCAGTAACGAGCAGTACTTC. Translation gives CASSPSNEQYF. The entire variable domain, with the rest obtained from reference TRBV18 and TRBJ2-7, is as follows: NAGVMQNPRHLVRRRGQEARLRCSPMKGHSHVYWYRQLPEEGLKFMVYLQKENIIDESGMPKERFSAEFPKEGPSILRIQQVVRGDSAAYFCASSPSNEQYFGPGTRLTVT.

The V call is TRBV7-3, the J call TRBJ1-1; 8 bases are a match to TRBD1. Germline assignment: CDR1 SGHTA and CDR2 FQGTGA. The V segment lost 3 bases and the J segment 2 bases; nucleotides outside the gene matches: 14. This CDR3 spans 18 amino acids. The DNA of the CDR3 is TGTGCCAGCAGCTTCCTACCCTTGGACAGGGATGAAAACACTGAAGCTTTCTTT. Translation: CASSFLPLDRDENTEAFF.